This entry lists 5 T cell receptor beta chains sequenced from one sample in a study of identical twins. One entry per CDR3 protein results from TCRdb running MiXCR on the 5' RACE reads. The repertoire holds some 230,000 distinct CDR3 sequences, 6.5% seen once, with roughly 14% in the top ten. This sample also belongs to another study, concerning T cells expressing NK-cell markers.

Sequenced sample: CD8+ T cells sorted from blood. Source of these receptors: a woman between 18 and 29 years old in good health.

There are many counts of this clonotype. The chain carries TRBV5-5 and TRBJ2-1; possible D gene TRBD2, 5 bases. Germline V gene lookup returns CDR1 SGHKS and CDR2 YYEKEE (reference sequence). V was trimmed by 4 bases and J by 7 bases, leaving 15 bases between them. The CDR3 has 14 residues. CDR3 residues: CASSRPEGANEQFF. In nucleotides, the CDR3 is TGTGCCAGCAGCAGACCTGAGGGAGCGAATGAGCAGTTCTTC.

The gene calls are TRBV29-1 and TRBJ2-7, with 7 bases aligning to TRBD2. Unmatched junction bases numbered 5, after V lost 6 bases and J lost 0 bases. Germline values: CDR1 SQVTM, CDR2 ANQGSEA. The CDR3 consists of 13 residues. As DNA, the CDR3 is TGCAGCGTCTGGGGGGGTGGCTCCTACGAGCAGTACTTC. Its translation is CSVWGGGSYEQYF.

This clonotype was counted many times. The chain recombines TRBV11-2 with TRBJ2-1; TRBD2 agrees at 11 bases. The CDR3 loop spans 16 amino acids. V shed 5 bases and J 6 bases; nucleotides not matched to a gene: 9. The germline gives CDR1 SGHAT, CDR2 FQNNGV. CDR3 DNA: TGTGCCAGCAGCCCGGTAGCGGGAGGGCCCGGCAATGAGCAGTTCTTC. Its protein is CASSPVAGGPGNEQFF.

This clonotype was counted between two and nine times. The gene calls are TRBV3-1 and TRBJ2-1, with 7 bases fitting TRBD1. V gave up 0 bases and J gave up 13 bases; unmatched junction bases: 6. The CDR3 is made up of 13 amino acids. Germline CDR1 is LGHDT and CDR2 is YNNKEL (reference sequence). CDR3 sequence: CASSQDFWTGQFF. The CDR3 nucleotides read TGTGCCAGCAGCCAAGATTTTTGGACAGGACAGTTCTTC.

This chain links TRBV7-9 with TRBJ1-2; weak D call: TRBD1 (5 bases). From germline, CDR1 is SEHNR and CDR2 FQNEAQ (reference sequence). The CDR3 consists of 14 residues. Trimming cost V 4 bases and J 13 bases, with 22 bases left between them. CDR3 nucleotide sequence: TGTGCCAGCAGCTCACCCGGGACCCTTGAGCAGAGCACCTTC. Encoded protein: CASSSPGTLEQSTF.